This paragraph covers one TCR beta chain sequence. V gave up 6 bases and J gave up 4 bases; unmatched junction bases: 7. CDR1 is MNHEY and CDR2 is SVGEGT in the germline V gene. This CDR3 spans 15 amino acids. The data belong to a study of blood T cell repertoires in COVID-19. Whole-study context: The study drew acute and convalescent COVID-19 samples from the United States, Italy and Spain. Nucleic acid was either cDNA or gDNA, and it came from T cells, B-cell-depleted T cells, or PBMCs.

In the authors' workflow: Using reference gene primer amplification, nucleated cell counts were estimated. Measured with immunoSEQ multiplex PCR; TCRdb has only the in-frame clones, and not every one. V and J calls and clone size are as listed in that table; D and trimming were resolved from the DNA. The table has under 200,000 clones, about nine tenths seen once. Sequenced sample: peripheral blood. The gene calls are TRBV6-2 or TRBV6-3 and TRBJ2-1; the match to TRBD2 covers 9 bases. The TCR originated in a woman in her sixties or seventies with acute or convalescent COVID-19. DNA for the CDR3: TGTGCCAGCAGCCCGGGGCTAGCGGGATACAATGAGCAGTTCTTC. Translating it yields CASSPGLAGYNEQFF.